The 26 T cell receptor beta chains listed next were all sequenced from one sample in a study of cytomegalovirus exposure and HLA in healthy donors. PCR primers comprised 60 Vbeta and 13 Jbeta primers. Sequencing used immunoSEQ multiplex PCR; TCRdb keeps in-frame clones, though not all of them. The table lists a few hundred thousand clones, less than 85% of them singletons, with 0.2% to 0.25% in the top ten. The sample comprised PBMCs. These receptors were taken from a girl aged 2-10 years in good health and CMV-seronegative.

V gene TRBV5-1 combines with J gene TRBJ2-1; 10 positions agree with TRBD2. The V segment lost 0 bases and the J segment 6 bases; nucleotides outside the gene matches: 6. The germline CDR1 and CDR2 sequences are SGHRS and YFSETQ. There are 16 residues in the CDR3. The DNA of the CDR3 is TGCGCCAGCAGCTTGGCCGTACTAGCGGGGATCAATGAGCAGTTCTTC. Protein: CASSLAVLAGINEQFF.

The J gene is TRBJ2-7, the V gene TRBV25-1; D not resolved. This CDR3 is built from 16 residues. CDR1 is MGHDK and CDR2 is SYGVNS in the germline V gene. The V end lost 5 bases, the J end lost 0 bases, and 17 bases lay between the germline ends. The CDR3 sequence: CASSTARKSSSYEQYF. The CDR3 DNA reads as TGTGCCAGCAGTACAGCCCGGAAGAGTAGCTCCTACGAGCAGTACTTC.

A single count supports this clone. The chain carries TRBV18 and TRBJ2-3; 8 bases are shared with TRBD1. There are 14 residues in the CDR3. V lost 2 bases to trimming and J lost 6 bases; unmatched junction nucleotides: 4. Germline values: CDR1 KGHSH, CDR2 LQKENI. The CDR3 spells CASSPVRTGDTQYF. The CDR3 DNA reads TGTGCCAGCTCACCAGTTAGGACAGGGGATACGCAGTATTTT.

This clone was observed a few times. The chain couples TRBV5-1 to TRBJ2-6; 9 nucleotides agree with TRBD1. Germline V CDR1 and CDR2: SGHRS, YFSETQ. V was pared by 0 bases and J by 2 bases, with 3 bases of the junction left unmatched. The CDR3 runs 17 residues. This CDR3 reads CASSLAQGAAGANVLTF. Here the CDR3 DNA reads TGCGCCAGCAGCTTGGCACAGGGGGCAGCTGGGGCCAACGTCCTGACTTTC.

In DNA, the CDR3 is TGTGCCAGCAGCTTTCCGCGGGACAATGAGCAGTTCTTC. As protein: CASSFPRDNEQFF. The chain joins TRBV11-2 to TRBJ2-1; TRBD2 is a possible D gene (5 bases). The CDR3 contains 13 residues. V lost 3 bases and J 5 bases, leaving 8 bases between the germline ends. Germline CDR1 and CDR2: SGHAT and FQNNGV.

The sample holds a few counts of this clone. V and J are TRBV5-4 and TRBJ2-7; TRBD1 matches at 8 bases. This CDR3 has 15 amino acids. The germline CDR1 and CDR2 sequences are SGHNT and YYREEE (reference sequence). J was trimmed by 3 bases and V by 2 bases; bases with no gene match: 7. This chain's CDR3 is CASSLQGVEFYEQYF. CDR3 DNA sequence: TGTGCCAGCAGCTTACAGGGGGTCGAGTTCTACGAGCAGTACTTC. The entire variable domain, with the rest obtained from reference TRBV5-4 and TRBJ2-7, is as follows: ETGVTQSPTHLIKTRGQQVTLRCSSQSGHNTVSWYQQALGQGPQFIFQYYREEENGRGNFPPRFSGLQFPNYSSELNVNALELDDSALYLCASSLQGVEFYEQYFGPGTRLTVT.

This chain links TRBV7-9 with TRBJ2-1; a weak D match, TRBD2 (6 bases). CDR1 is SEHNR and CDR2 is FQNEAQ in the germline V gene (reference sequence). CDR3 length: 15 residues. V gave up 1 base and J gave up 8 bases, with 15 bases separating them. The CDR3 DNA sequence: TGTGCCAGCAGCTTAGTTGCGGAGGGCCCTCATGAGCAGTTCTTC. Protein product: CASSLVAEGPHEQFF.

V gene TRBV6-5 combines with J gene TRBJ1-2, with 8 bases matching TRBD1. The V gene end was trimmed by 6 bases and the J gene end by 1 base; junction bases not matched to a gene: 4. The CDR3 runs to 14 residues. Germline V lookup: CDR1 MNHEY, CDR2 SVGAGI. CDR3 residues: CASSPRGLNYGYTF. The CDR3 region has the DNA TGTGCCAGCAGCCCCAGGGGGCTTAACTATGGCTACACCTTC.

The rearrangement uses TRBV4-1 and TRBJ2-3; TRBD2 aligns across 12 bases. The CDR3 sequence is 18 residues long. The V gene end was trimmed by 1 base and the J gene end by 2 bases; junction bases not matched to a gene: 7. The germline gives CDR1 MGHRA, CDR2 YSYEKL. Here the CDR3 DNA reads TGCGCCAGCAGCCAAGGTCTAAGGACTAGCGGGGACACAGATACGCAGTATTTT. It is translated as CASSQGLRTSGDTDTQYF.

There are a few counts of this clone. J is TRBJ1-2 and V is TRBV6-1; D is uncertain. The length of the CDR3 is 13 residues. Trimming took off 7 bases at V and 1 base at J, with 10 bases between the two ends. Germline CDR1 reads MNHNS; CDR2 reads SASEGT. CDR3 DNA sequence: TGTGCCAGCACCCTCCGGGTTAACTATGGCTACACCTTC. Residues: CASTLRVNYGYTF.

This clone has a handful of counts. The rearrangement uses TRBV6-5 and TRBJ1-1, with D possibly being TRBD1 (5 bases). CDR3 length: 14 residues. V was pared by 5 bases and J by 0 bases, with 10 bases between. Germline V gene data show CDR1 as MNHEY and CDR2 as SVGAGI. The CDR3 DNA is TGTGCCAGCAGTACAAGGGGTGTGAACACTGAAGCTTTCTTT. The encoded protein is CASSTRGVNTEAFF.

This clone was found a few times. The chain combines TRBV5-6 with TRBJ2-5; TRBD2 aligns across 8 bases. Germline V gene sequence: CDR1 SGHDT, CDR2 YYEEEE. The CDR3 runs 16 residues. V lost 0 bases, J lost 5 bases, and 9 bases stayed unmatched. The CDR3 loop is CASSLGSFGGGETQYF. CDR3 coding DNA: TGTGCCAGCAGCTTGGGTTCATTCGGCGGGGGGGAGACCCAGTACTTC. Based on the CDR3 plus reference TRBV5-6 and TRBJ2-5, the full variable domain is DAGVTQSPTHLIKTRGQQVTLRCSPKSGHDTVSWYQQALGQGPQFIFQYYEEEERQRGNFPDRFSGHQFPNYSSELNVNALLLGDSALYLCASSLGSFGGGETQYFGPGTRLLVL.

This clone was found once. The chain is built from TRBV4-1 and TRBJ2-5, with a possible D match to TRBD1 (5 bases). The DNA end is more similar to TRBJ2-7, so the J call may be wrong. The CDR3 contains 13 residues. Germline V gene data show CDR1 as MGHRA and CDR2 as YSYEKL. The CDR3 loop is CASSPSLGHEQYF. The CDR3 DNA follows: TGCGCCAGCAGCCCCTCCTTGGGGCACGAGCAGTACTTC.

The chain has TRBV4-1 and TRBJ2-1, with TRBD2 matching 16 bases. CDR3 size: 19 residues. CDR1 and CDR2 from the germline V gene are MGHRA and YSYEKL. The junction had 13 bases not matched to a gene; V was cut back by 4 bases and J by 7 bases. CDR3 amino acids: CASSRLPGLAGGPLNEQFF. For the CDR3, the DNA is TGCGCCAGCAGCCGTCTTCCGGGACTAGCGGGAGGGCCTCTGAATGAGCAGTTCTTC.

The CDR3 sequence is CSVDQNRARGTEAFF. The DNA of the CDR3 is TGCAGCGTTGATCAAAACAGGGCCAGGGGTACTGAAGCTTTCTTT. V usage is TRBV29-1 and J usage is TRBJ1-1, with a tentative D call TRBD1 (6 bases). This CDR3 comprises 15 residues. CDR1 SQVTM and CDR2 ANQGSEA come from the germline V gene. Trimming removed 3 bases at V and 5 bases at J, with 19 bases between.

The chain has TRBV6-1 and TRBJ1-2; D gene uncertain. V lost 11 bases and J 7 bases, leaving 14 bases between the germline ends. The CDR3 is made up of 11 amino acids. Germline values: CDR1 MNHNS, CDR2 SASEGT. The CDR3 nucleotides read TGTGCCGGCCTCGGAGTTCGTGGCTACACCTTC. This gives the protein CAGLGVRGYTF.

The chain uses TRBV6-5 and TRBJ1-2, with D uncertain. The ends were cut back, 5 bases at V and 2 bases at J, with 6 bases in the middle. Germline lookup yields CDR1 MNHEY and CDR2 SVGAGI. This CDR3 spans 12 amino acids. The CDR3 reads CASSRVNYGYTF. The CDR3 bases are TGTGCCAGCAGTCGAGTAAACTATGGCTACACCTTC.

The chain has TRBV19 and TRBJ2-3; the D gene is possibly TRBD1 (6 bases). The length of the CDR3 is 12 residues. The V end was cut by 6 bases, the J end by 5 bases, with 9 bases between. In germline, CDR1 is LNHDA, CDR2 SQIVND (reference sequence). This CDR3 reads CASRTGIDTQYF. CDR3 DNA: TGTGCCAGTAGGACAGGCATAGATACGCAGTATTTT.

The V call is TRBV27, the J call TRBJ2-2; unclear D gene. The CDR3 spans 12 residues. Germline CDR1 MNHEY, CDR2 SMNVEV (reference sequence). Deletions cut 6 bases from V and 9 bases from J, with 11 bases between. The CDR3 is CASRGPDRELFF. In nucleotides, the CDR3 is TGTGCCAGCAGGGGCCCCGACAGGGAGCTGTTTTTT.

The chain is built from TRBV5-1 and TRBJ1-4, with 7 bases identical to TRBD1. V shed 4 bases and J 5 bases; nucleotides not matched to a gene: 11. Germline V gives CDR1 SGHRS, CDR2 YFSETQ. CDR3 size: 16 residues. For the CDR3, the DNA is TGCGCCAGCAGCACGACCGGGGACAGTTCAAATGAAAAACTGTTTTTT. Encoded protein: CASSTTGDSSNEKLFF.

This clone was seen a few times. V usage is TRBV9 and J usage is TRBJ2-7; TRBD2 matches 9 bases. The CDR3 length is 16 residues. V lost 0 bases, J lost 0 bases, and 4 bases stayed unmatched. Germline CDR1 is SGDLS and CDR2 is YYNGEE. CDR3 in amino acids: CASSVGGSGSSYEQYF. CDR3 nucleotides: TGTGCCAGCAGCGTAGGGGGTAGCGGGAGCTCCTACGAGCAGTACTTC.

The chain couples TRBV5-6 to TRBJ1-1, with D possibly matching TRBD1 (5 bases). Germline V CDR1 and CDR2: SGHDT, YYEEEE. The CDR3 runs 14 residues. V lost 4 bases and J 1 base, leaving 11 bases between the germline ends. The CDR3 spells CASSVGQTNTEAFF. The CDR3 DNA reads TGTGCCAGCAGCGTAGGACAAACGAACACTGAAGCTTTCTTT.

Of note for this clone: At one boundary the junction diverges from the germline segment, which might be a read error. V is TRBV5-6 and J is TRBJ2-3; 8 bases line up with TRBD2. The CDR3 loop spans 13 amino acids. Germline V lookup: CDR1 SGHDT, CDR2 YYEEEE. In nucleotides, the CDR3 is TGTGCCAGCAGCTTATTTCTAGCGGGCGATAAAAACTTT. This encodes CASSLFLAGDKNF.

The table lists this clone with a count of one. This chain uses TRBV5-4 with TRBJ2-1, with 12 bases matching TRBD2. The CDR3 loop spans 15 amino acids. J lost 7 bases, V lost 3 bases, and 5 bases had no gene match. Per the germline V gene, CDR1 is SGHNT and CDR2 is YYREEE (reference sequence). The CDR3 region has the DNA TGTGCCAGCAGCTCCGGACTAGCGGGAATAAATGAGCAGTTCTTC. Its protein is CASSSGLAGINEQFF.

The chain has TRBV27 and TRBJ2-3, with TRBD2 identical over 10 bases. This CDR3 has 17 residues. Germline CDR1 and CDR2: MNHEY and SMNVEV (reference sequence). V lost 4 bases and J lost 1; bases outside the gene matches: 8. The CDR3 DNA reads as TGTGCCAGCAGTTCCCCCAGCGGGAGGGTTGGCACAGATACGCAGTATTTT. Translated, it gives CASSSPSGRVGTDTQYF.

The sample holds a few counts of this clone. V and J are TRBV7-9 and TRBJ2-7; no reliable D call. The V gene's germline CDR1 is SEHNR and CDR2 FQNEAQ (reference sequence). V was trimmed by 7 bases and J by 5 bases, leaving 18 bases between them. This CDR3 contains 14 residues. The CDR3 region is CASNSPTLGDEQYF. The CDR3 DNA reads as TGTGCCAGCAACTCGCCGACGCTGGGCGACGAGCAGTACTTC.